These 21 T cell receptor beta chains were sequenced from one sample in a study of T cell clones after liver transplantation. Generated by immunoSEQ multiplex PCR, the TCRdb table keeps only in-frame clones and is missing some. The sample carries roughly 80,000 clones, approximately 87% recorded once. The source material was CD4+ T cells from blood, sampled at the 22-month timepoint. These TCRs come from a human patient who received a liver transplant. These T cells may partly come from the graft donor.

The J gene is TRBJ2-1, the V gene TRBV10-3, with D maybe TRBD2 (6 bases). The CDR3 totals 16 residues. Germline V gene sequence: CDR1 ENHRY, CDR2 SYGVKD. With 2 bases removed from V and 2 bases from J, the gap between germline ends came to 13 bases. The CDR3 spells CAISEEAGTTYNEQFF. In nucleotides, the CDR3 is TGTGCCATCAGTGAGGAGGCGGGGACCACCTACAATGAGCAGTTCTTC.

The chain recombines TRBV19 with TRBJ1-2; the match to TRBD1 covers 7 bases. There are 14 residues in the CDR3. Germline loops: CDR1 LNHDA, CDR2 SQIVND (reference sequence). J lost 6 bases, V lost 2 bases, and 6 bases had no gene match. The CDR3 sequence: CASSIPRTGNGYTF. The DNA for the CDR3 is TGTGCCAGTAGTATACCCAGGACAGGTAATGGCTACACCTTC. Combining the CDR3 with reference TRBV19 and TRBJ1-2 gives the whole variable domain DGGITQSPKYLFRKEGQNVTLSCEQNLNHDAMYWYRQDPGQGLRLIYYSQIVNDFQKGDIAEGYSVSREKKESFPLTVTSAQKNPTAFYLCASSIPRTGNGYTFGSGTRLTVV.

This clone came up once. V is TRBV19 and J is TRBJ2-7; 7 nucleotides match TRBD1. The CDR3 runs 13 residues. CDR1 and CDR2 from the germline V gene are LNHDA and SQIVND (reference sequence). Trimming at V came to 5 bases and at J to 4 bases, leaving 5 bases not matched to a gene. CDR3 sequence (DNA): TGTGCCAGTAGTTTAGGACAGGAATACGAGCAGTACTTC. Its translation is CASSLGQEYEQYF.

The chain uses TRBV7-8 and TRBJ1-2; D is ambiguous. The germline gives CDR1 SGHVS, CDR2 FQNEAQ. V was pared by 3 bases and J by 3 bases, with 11 bases between. The CDR3 has 14 amino acids. This CDR3 reads CASSFHPSDYGYTF. The CDR3 nucleotides are TGTGCCAGCAGCTTTCACCCATCGGACTATGGCTACACCTTC. Full variable domain (remainder filled in from reference TRBV7-8 and TRBJ1-2): GAGVSQSPRYKVAKRGQDVALRCDPISGHVSLFWYQQALGQGPEFLTYFQNEAQLDKSGLPSDRFFAERPEGSVSTLKIQRTQQEDSAVYLCASSFHPSDYGYTFGSGTRLTVV.

The genes are TRBV5-4 and TRBJ2-7, with 8 positions matching TRBD1. The CDR3 runs 14 residues. Germline trimming cut 6 bases from V and 6 bases from J; bases unmatched to any gene: 11. Germline CDR1 SGHNT, CDR2 YYREEE (reference sequence). The CDR3 DNA is TGTGCCAGCACCCAGGACAGGGCCGGTGGCGAGCAGTACTTC. Translated: CASTQDRAGGEQYF.

The chain combines TRBV6-1 with TRBJ1-2; 9 nucleotides align to TRBD1. The junction had 6 bases not matched to a gene; V was cut back by 6 bases and J by 4 bases. CDR1 is MNHNS and CDR2 is SASEGT in the germline V gene. This CDR3 has 14 amino acids. For the CDR3, the DNA is TGTGCCAGCAGAATGGACAGGGGAGCCTATGGCTACACCTTC. It yields the protein CASRMDRGAYGYTF.

The V and J genes are TRBV2 and TRBJ2-3, with D perhaps matching TRBD1 (6 bases). Per germline, CDR1 SNHLY and CDR2 FYNNEI. CDR3 length: 15 amino acids. V lost 6 bases, J lost 2 bases, and 15 bases lay in between. The CDR3 loop reads CASSGPGTYTDTQYF. In DNA, the CDR3 is TGTGCCAGCAGCGGGCCCGGGACATACACAGATACGCAGTATTTT.

This sequence joins TRBV7-2 and TRBJ2-3; TRBD2 is a possible D gene (6 bases). V lost 5 bases and J lost 1, with 13 bases in between. Germline V gives CDR1 SGHTA, CDR2 FQGNSA. This CDR3 contains 15 residues. CDR3 nucleotides: TGTGCCAGCAGCCCCGATAGCGGAGGCACAGATACGCAGTATTTT. Translation gives CASSPDSGGTDTQYF. Based on the CDR3 plus reference TRBV7-2 and TRBJ2-3, the full variable domain is GAGVSQSPSNKVTEKGKDVELRCDPISGHTALYWYRQSLGQGLEFLIYFQGNSAPDKSGLPSDRFSAERTGGSVSTLTIQRTQQEDSAVYLCASSPDSGGTDTQYFGPGTRLTVL.

The sample holds a few counts of this clone. This chain joins TRBV7-6 and TRBJ1-6; 7 bases agree with TRBD1. V dropped 5 bases and J dropped 9; count of bases not matched to a gene: 13. There are 16 residues in the CDR3. The V gene's germline CDR1 is SGHVS and CDR2 FNYEAQ. This CDR3 is CASSLRQGVQSSPLHF. CDR3 DNA sequence: TGTGCCAGCAGCCTGAGACAGGGTGTACAGTCTTCACCCCTCCACTTT.

The chain couples TRBV7-2 to TRBJ2-5; 9 bases agree with TRBD1. Germline V lookup: CDR1 SGHTA, CDR2 FQGNSA. V gave up 5 bases and J gave up 3 bases; unmatched junction bases: 1. This CDR3 contains 13 residues. DNA for the CDR3: TGTGCCAGCAGCAGGACAGGGGAAGAGACCCAGTACTTC. Amino acid sequence: CASSRTGEETQYF.

This chain links TRBV7-6 with TRBJ1-5; D remains unclear. Germline CDR1 SGHVS, CDR2 FNYEAQ. V lost 1 base and J lost 6, with 7 bases in between. There are 13 residues in the CDR3. The DNA for the CDR3 is TGTGCCAGCAGCTTAGACGAAGGTCAGCCCCAGCATTTT. Translated: CASSLDEGQPQHF.

The rearrangement uses TRBV5-5 and TRBJ2-3; D ambiguous. The germline CDR1 and CDR2 sequences are SGHKS and YYEKEE (reference sequence). The CDR3 spans 15 residues. Trimming took 3 bases from V and 6 from J, leaving 17 bases between them. CDR3: CASSYGPFFGDTQYF. The CDR3 DNA sequence: TGTGCCAGCAGCTATGGGCCCTTTTTTGGGGATACGCAGTATTTT. Full variable domain (outside the CDR3, taken from reference TRBV5-5 and TRBJ2-3): DAGVTQSPTHLIKTRGQQVTLRCSPISGHKSVSWYQQVLGQGPQFIFQYYEKEERGRGNFPDRFSARQFPNYSSELNVNALLLGDSALYLCASSYGPFFGDTQYFGPGTRLTVL.

V usage is TRBV11-2 and J usage is TRBJ1-6; possible D gene TRBD1, 6 bases. Trimming left V 1 base short and J 7 bases short, with 11 bases between. CDR3 length: 15 residues. The germline V gene encodes CDR1 SGHAT and CDR2 FQNNGV. The CDR3 loop reads CASSLVGRGNSPLHF. For the CDR3, the DNA is TGTGCCAGCAGCTTAGTGGGGAGGGGGAATTCACCCCTCCACTTT.

The gene calls are TRBV7-9 and TRBJ1-1; maybe TRBD1 (6 bases). This CDR3 comprises 14 residues. V lost 0 bases and J 4 bases, leaving 9 bases between the germline ends. Looked up from germline, CDR1 is SEHNR and CDR2 is FQNEAQ (reference sequence). As DNA, the CDR3 is TGTGCCAGCAGCTTAGCGGGGGCTGGCACTGAAGCTTTCTTT. It translates to CASSLAGAGTEAFF. The whole variable domain, remainder taken from reference TRBV7-9 and TRBJ1-1, is DTGVSQNPRHKITKRGQNVTFRCDPISEHNRLYWYRQTLGQGPEFLTYFQNEAQLEKSRLLSDRFSAERPKGSFSTLEIQRTEQGDSAMYLCASSLAGAGTEAFFGQGTRLTVV.

The J gene is TRBJ2-2, the V gene TRBV5-1, with D unresolved. V was trimmed by 1 base and J by 4 bases, leaving 8 bases between them. Germline V lookup: CDR1 SGHRS, CDR2 YFSETQ. This CDR3 has 14 residues. CDR3 DNA: TGCGCCAGCAGCTTGTACGATAGCACCGGGGAGCTGTTTTTT. Its protein is CASSLYDSTGELFF.

In DNA form, the CDR3 reads TGCAGTCACTCTCAAGAGGAGACCCAGTACTTC. Protein: CSHSQEETQYF. The V gene is TRBV20-1, the J gene TRBJ2-5; D uncertain. Per germline, CDR1 DFQATT and CDR2 SNEGSKA (reference sequence). CDR3 size: 11 residues. V shed 8 bases and J shed 5 bases, with 12 bases lying between them.

The V and J genes are TRBV5-1 and TRBJ2-3; D gene uncertain. Deletions cut 0 bases from V and 0 bases from J, with 11 bases between. In germline, CDR1 is SGHRS, CDR2 YFSETQ. This CDR3 comprises 16 residues. Written as DNA, the CDR3 is TGCGCCAGCAGCTTGGGTTCCACAACTAGCACAGATACGCAGTATTTT. This encodes CASSLGSTTSTDTQYF.

The chain combines TRBV5-1 with TRBJ2-4; 8 bases agree with TRBD1. Germline V gene data show CDR1 as SGHRS and CDR2 as YFSETQ. Germline trimming cut 4 bases from V and 3 bases from J; bases unmatched to any gene: 15. CDR3 length: 18 residues. The CDR3 sequence is CASSAGLNDRGVKNIQYF. DNA for the CDR3: TGCGCCAGCAGCGCCGGGCTCAATGACAGGGGAGTCAAAAACATTCAGTACTTC.

This clone was observed a single time. This chain uses TRBV29-1 with TRBJ1-1; weak D call: TRBD1 (5 bases). Germline CDR1 reads SQVTM; CDR2 reads ANQGSEA. The CDR3 contains 13 residues. The ends were cut back, 4 bases at V and 5 bases at J, with 14 bases in the middle. The CDR3 spells CSVARGVGTEAFF. As DNA, the CDR3 is TGCAGCGTTGCTCGGGGGGTTGGGACTGAAGCTTTCTTT.

The rearrangement links TRBV5-1 to TRBJ2-1; 9 nucleotides align to TRBD2. The CDR3 is 14 amino acids. Germline CDR1 reads SGHRS; CDR2 reads YFSETQ. Trimming at V came to 0 bases and at J to 9 bases, leaving 4 bases not matched to a gene. CDR3 sequence (DNA): TGCGCCAGCAGCTTGGCCCTAGCGGGAAGTGAGCAGTTCTTC. Translation: CASSLALAGSEQFF. Full variable domain (outside the CDR3, taken from reference TRBV5-1 and TRBJ2-1): KAGVTQTPRYLIKTRGQQVTLSCSPISGHRSVSWYQQTPGQGLQFLFEYFSETQRNKGNFPGRFSGRQFSNSRSEMNVSTLELGDSALYLCASSLALAGSEQFFGPGTRLTVL.

The chain is built from TRBV4-3 and TRBJ1-1; D not resolved. Germline-derived CDR1 and CDR2 are LGHNA and YSLEER. Trimming took off 0 bases at V and 6 bases at J, with 17 bases between the two ends. This CDR3 contains 16 residues. Here the CDR3 DNA reads TGCGCCAGCAGCCAAGAGTTTCGGAGACCGGGCTCTGAAGCTTTCTTT. Its protein is CASSQEFRRPGSEAFF.